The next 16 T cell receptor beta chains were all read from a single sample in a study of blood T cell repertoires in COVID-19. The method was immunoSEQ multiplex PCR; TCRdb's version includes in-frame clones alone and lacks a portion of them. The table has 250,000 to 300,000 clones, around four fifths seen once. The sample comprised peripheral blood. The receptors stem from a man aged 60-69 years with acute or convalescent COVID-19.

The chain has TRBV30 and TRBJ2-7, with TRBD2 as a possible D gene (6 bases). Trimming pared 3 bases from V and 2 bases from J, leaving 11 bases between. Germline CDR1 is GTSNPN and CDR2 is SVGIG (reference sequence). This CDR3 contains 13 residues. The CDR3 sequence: CAWRTAGPYEQYF. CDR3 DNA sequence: TGTGCCTGGAGGACAGCGGGTCCCTACGAGCAGTACTTC.

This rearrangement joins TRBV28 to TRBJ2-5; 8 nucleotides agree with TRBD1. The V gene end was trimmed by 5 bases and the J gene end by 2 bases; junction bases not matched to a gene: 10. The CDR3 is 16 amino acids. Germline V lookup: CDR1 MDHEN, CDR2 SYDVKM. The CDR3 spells CASSAPFRTGQETQYF. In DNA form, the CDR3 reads TGTGCCAGCAGTGCACCGTTTCGGACAGGGCAAGAGACCCAGTACTTC. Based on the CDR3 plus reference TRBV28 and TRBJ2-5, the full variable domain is DVKVTQSSRYLVKRTGEKVFLECVQDMDHENMFWYRQDPGLGLRLIYFSYDVKMKEKGDIPEGYSVSREKKERFSLILESASTNQTSMYLCASSAPFRTGQETQYFGPGTRLLVL.

CDR3 sequence (DNA): TGTGCCAGCAGTACCGAGCGGGAGCCGTCCCAGTACTTC. Its translation is CASSTEREPSQYF. The rearrangement links TRBV6-2 or TRBV6-3 to TRBJ2-5; 8 bases are a match to TRBD2. The germline CDR1 and CDR2 sequences are MNHEY and SVGEGT. V trimming: 5 bases; J trimming: 9 bases; junction bases outside the gene matches: 8. The CDR3 is 13 amino acids.

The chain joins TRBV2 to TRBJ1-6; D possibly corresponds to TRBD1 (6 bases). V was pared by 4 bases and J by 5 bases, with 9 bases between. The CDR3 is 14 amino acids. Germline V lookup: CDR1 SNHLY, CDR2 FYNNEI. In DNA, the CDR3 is TGTGCCAGCAGTGGACAGGTGGATAATTCACCCCTCCACTTT. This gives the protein CASSGQVDNSPLHF.

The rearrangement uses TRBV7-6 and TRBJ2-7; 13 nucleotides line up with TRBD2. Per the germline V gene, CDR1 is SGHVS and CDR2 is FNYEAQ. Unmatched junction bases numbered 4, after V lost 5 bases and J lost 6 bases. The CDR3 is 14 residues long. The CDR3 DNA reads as TGTGCCAGCAGCGCGACTAGCGGGAGGACCGAGCAGTACTTC. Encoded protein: CASSATSGRTEQYF.

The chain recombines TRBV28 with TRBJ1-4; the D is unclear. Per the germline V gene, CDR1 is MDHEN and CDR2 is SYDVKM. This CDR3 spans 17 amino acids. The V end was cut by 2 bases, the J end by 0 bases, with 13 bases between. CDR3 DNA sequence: TGTGCCAGCAGTTTAGGGTCAGGACTTTCAACTAATGAAAAACTGTTTTTT. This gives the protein CASSLGSGLSTNEKLFF.

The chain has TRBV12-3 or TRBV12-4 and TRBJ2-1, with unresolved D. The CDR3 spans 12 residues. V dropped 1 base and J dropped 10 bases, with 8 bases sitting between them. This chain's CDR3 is CASSLGAGEQFF. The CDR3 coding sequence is TGTGCCAGCAGTTTAGGCGCCGGGGAGCAGTTCTTC.

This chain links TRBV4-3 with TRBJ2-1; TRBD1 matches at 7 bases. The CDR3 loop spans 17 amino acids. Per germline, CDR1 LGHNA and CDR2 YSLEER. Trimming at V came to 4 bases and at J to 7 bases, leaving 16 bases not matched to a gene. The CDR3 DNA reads TGCGCCAGCAGCCTGTTCCCGCCGGGACAGAAGGGGAATGAGCAGTTCTTC. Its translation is CASSLFPPGQKGNEQFF.

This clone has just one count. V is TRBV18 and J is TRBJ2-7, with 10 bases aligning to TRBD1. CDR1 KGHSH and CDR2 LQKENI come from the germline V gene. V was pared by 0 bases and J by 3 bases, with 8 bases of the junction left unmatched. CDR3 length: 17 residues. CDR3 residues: CASSPPSDRGPFYEQYF. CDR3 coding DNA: TGTGCCAGCTCACCACCTTCCGACAGGGGGCCTTTCTACGAGCAGTACTTC.

The CDR3, as DNA: TGTGCCAGCACCCCAGCGGGTCTTACAGATACGCAGTATTTT. It codes for CASTPAGLTDTQYF. The chain combines TRBV5-6 with TRBJ2-3, with D perhaps TRBD2 (6 bases). The V and J ends lost 6 bases and 3 bases respectively, with 14 bases between them. Per germline, CDR1 SGHDT and CDR2 YYEEEE. The CDR3 has 14 residues.

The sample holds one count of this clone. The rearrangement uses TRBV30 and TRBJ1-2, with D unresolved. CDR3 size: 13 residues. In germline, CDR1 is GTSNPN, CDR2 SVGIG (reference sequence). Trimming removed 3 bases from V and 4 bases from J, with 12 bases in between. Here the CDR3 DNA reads TGTGCCTGGAGGGCACCCGGAGCCTATGGCTACACCTTC. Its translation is CAWRAPGAYGYTF.

The CDR3 region is CASSFGTGDTQYF. The CDR3 DNA reads as TGTGCCAGCAGTTTTGGGACAGGAGATACGCAGTATTTT. The chain combines TRBV27 with TRBJ2-3; 8 bases align to TRBD1. This CDR3 has 13 residues. From germline, CDR1 is MNHEY and CDR2 SMNVEV (reference sequence). With 3 bases clipped from V and 5 bases from J, the junction kept 1 base outside the gene matches.

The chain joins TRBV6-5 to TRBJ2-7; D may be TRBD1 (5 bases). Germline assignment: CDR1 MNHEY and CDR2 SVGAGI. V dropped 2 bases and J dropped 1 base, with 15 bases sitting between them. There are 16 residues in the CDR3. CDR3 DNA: TGTGCCAGCAGTTACGTACAGGCGTCCTTATCCTACGAGCAGTACTTC. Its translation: CASSYVQASLSYEQYF.

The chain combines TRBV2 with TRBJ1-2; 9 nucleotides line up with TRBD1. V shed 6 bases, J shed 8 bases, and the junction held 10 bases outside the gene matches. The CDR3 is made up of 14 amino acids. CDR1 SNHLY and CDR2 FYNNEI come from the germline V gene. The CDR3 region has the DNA TGTGCCAGCAGCCAGGGACAGGGTGGGATCGGCTACACCTTC. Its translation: CASSQGQGGIGYTF.

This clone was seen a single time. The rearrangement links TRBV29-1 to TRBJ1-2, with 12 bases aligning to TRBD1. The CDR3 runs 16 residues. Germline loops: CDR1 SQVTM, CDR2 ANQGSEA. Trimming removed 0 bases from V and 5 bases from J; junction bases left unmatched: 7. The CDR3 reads CSVEESPGQGAYGYTF. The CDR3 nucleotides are TGCAGCGTTGAAGAATCGCCGGGACAGGGGGCTTATGGCTACACCTTC. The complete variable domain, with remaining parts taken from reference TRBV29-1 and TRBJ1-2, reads SAVISQKPSRDICQRGTSLTIQCQVDSQVTMMFWYRQQPGQSLTLIATANQGSEATYESGFVIDKFPISRPNLTFSTLTVSNMSPEDSSIYLCSVEESPGQGAYGYTFGSGTRLTVV.

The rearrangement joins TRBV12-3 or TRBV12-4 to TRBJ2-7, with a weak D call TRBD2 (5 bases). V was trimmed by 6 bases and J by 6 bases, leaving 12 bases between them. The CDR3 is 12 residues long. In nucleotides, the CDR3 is TGTGCCAGCAGCCAGGAACGGGGCGAGCAGTACTTC. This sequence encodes CASSQERGEQYF.